These T cell receptor beta chains were read from a single sample in a study of blood T cells in healthy people across ages. Each CDR3 protein gets one entry after TCRdb re-called the 5' RACE reads with MiXCR. The data contain 650,000 or so distinct CDR3 sequences, over 40% of them singletons. Specimen: blood. Receptors were obtained from a woman of 80 years or more in good health. CDR3s include the opening cysteine and the closing phenylalanine or tryptophan. A D gene is named only where the DNA matches it firmly. Some rows mark clone size as missing; the rest say once, few, many or name a class of expanded clone.

v_gene,j_gene,abundance,d_gene,CDR3nt,CDR3aa
TRBV20-1,TRBJ1-2,NA,NA,TGCAGTGCTAGTTCCACCTCTAGCTATGGCTACACCTTC,CSASSTSSYGYTF
TRBV6-6,TRBJ2-7,NA,NA,TGTGCCAGCAGGAAGAACTACGAGCAGTACTTC,CASRKNYEQYF
TRBV11-2,TRBJ2-3,NA,TRBD2,TGTGCCAGCAGTGCGGTAGCGGGGGCTTCCACAGATACGCAGTATTTT,CASSAVAGASTDTQYF
TRBV27,TRBJ2-3,few,TRBD2,TGTGCCAGCAGTTTAACTAGCGCCCGCACAGATACGCAGTATTTT,CASSLTSARTDTQYF
TRBV3-1,TRBJ2-5,few,TRBD2,TGTGCCAGCAGCCAAGATCAAAGCGGGGCCCCACCCCAGTACTTC,CASSQDQSGAPPQYF
TRBV29-1,TRBJ2-3,NA,TRBD2,TGCAGCGTTGAGGGCGGCGGGAGGGTCAGCACGGATACGCAGTATTTT,CSVEGGGRVSTDTQYF
TRBV6-2/TRBV6-3,TRBJ2-1,NA,NA,TGTGCCAGCAGTTACCTCCGAGGACCGAAGAGTGAGCAGTTCTTC,CASSYLRGPKSEQFF
TRBV20-1,TRBJ2-7,many,NA,TGCAGTGCTAGAGATAATAGGCCTAGTTACTACGAGCAGTACTTC,CSARDNRPSYYEQYF
TRBV4-1,TRBJ2-2,few,TRBD2,TGCGCCAGCAGCCAAGTAGGGACTAGGCAACGGGAGCTGTTTTTT,CASSQVGTRQRELFF
TRBV30,TRBJ2-7,NA,NA,TGTGCCTGGAGTGAGGGAGGCCTCTACGAGCAGTACTTC,CAWSEGGLYEQYF
TRBV5-1,TRBJ1-3,few,NA,TGCGCCAGCAGCTTGGGAGTGTCTGGAAACACCATATATTTT,CASSLGVSGNTIYF
TRBV9,TRBJ2-1,many,TRBD2,TGTGCCAGCAGCCTGGGACTAGCGGGAGGGAGTGAGCAGTTCTTC,CASSLGLAGGSEQFF
TRBV10-3,TRBJ2-7,NA,TRBD1,TGTGCCATCGCAGGGGGCTCGACCGAGCAGTACTTC,CAIAGGSTEQYF
TRBV18,TRBJ2-1,NA,NA,TGTGCCAGCTCACCTGCGAGGAGCAACAATGAGCAGTTCTTC,CASSPARSNNEQFF
TRBV2,TRBJ2-2,NA,TRBD1,TGTGCCACAGACAGGGGCAACACCGGGGAGCTGTTTTTT,CATDRGNTGELFF
TRBV7-7,TRBJ2-1,NA,TRBD1,TGTGCCAGCAGCCCGACAGGACAGGGACTCAATGAGCAGTTCTTC,CASSPTGQGLNEQFF
TRBV5-4,TRBJ2-1,many,NA,TGTGCCAGCAGCTCCTCTCTAGGGGGACGCTACAATGAGCAGTTCTTC,CASSSSLGGRYNEQFF
TRBV7-2,TRBJ1-2,NA,TRBD1,TGTGCCAGCAGCTTAGTGGGGACAGGGGAGAACTATGGCTACACCTTC,CASSLVGTGENYGYTF
TRBV4-1,TRBJ1-5,NA,TRBD1,TGCGCCAGCAGCCCGGGACAGGGGACGAATCGCTTCGGCAATCAGCCCCAGCATTTT,CASSPGQGTNRFGNQPQHF
TRBV6-5,TRBJ1-1,NA,NA,TGTGCCAGCAGCTCCAAGTGGGATGTCGCTGAAGCTTTCTTT,CASSSKWDVAEAFF